Below, 2 T cell receptor beta chains from the same sample are listed, as sequenced in a study of blood T cell repertoires in COVID-19. Sequencing was performed with immunoSEQ multiplex PCR; in TCRdb, only in-frame clones are kept and a portion is missing. This sample has some 150,000 clones, with around 89% found just once. The sequencing sample was made of peripheral blood. Receptor source: a woman in her sixties or seventies with active COVID-19.

This chain joins TRBV11-2 and TRBJ2-7; TRBD1 might be the D (5 bases). Trimming pared 5 bases from V and 7 bases from J, leaving 21 bases between. Germline V lookup: CDR1 SGHAT, CDR2 FQNNGV. The CDR3 has 15 residues. CDR3 DNA sequence: TGTGCCAGCAGCCCAATACAGGTTGGTCATCGGGAGCAGTACTTC. Amino acids: CASSPIQVGHREQYF. The full variable domain, its missing parts supplied by reference TRBV11-2 and TRBJ2-7, is EAGVAQSPRYKIIEKRQSVAFWCNPISGHATLYWYQQILGQGPKLLIQFQNNGVVDDSQLPKDRFSAERLKGVDSTLKIQPAKLEDSAVYLCASSPIQVGHREQYFGPGTRLTVT.

The chain links TRBV7-2 to TRBJ1-6, with D possibly TRBD1 on 6 matching bases. The CDR3 runs to 13 residues. Germline assignment: CDR1 SGHTA and CDR2 FQGNSA. Trimming pared 1 base from V and 9 bases from J, leaving 7 bases between. The CDR3 nucleotides are TGTGCCAGCAGCTTAGGCAGGGGTTCACCCCTCCACTTT. It specifies CASSLGRGSPLHF.